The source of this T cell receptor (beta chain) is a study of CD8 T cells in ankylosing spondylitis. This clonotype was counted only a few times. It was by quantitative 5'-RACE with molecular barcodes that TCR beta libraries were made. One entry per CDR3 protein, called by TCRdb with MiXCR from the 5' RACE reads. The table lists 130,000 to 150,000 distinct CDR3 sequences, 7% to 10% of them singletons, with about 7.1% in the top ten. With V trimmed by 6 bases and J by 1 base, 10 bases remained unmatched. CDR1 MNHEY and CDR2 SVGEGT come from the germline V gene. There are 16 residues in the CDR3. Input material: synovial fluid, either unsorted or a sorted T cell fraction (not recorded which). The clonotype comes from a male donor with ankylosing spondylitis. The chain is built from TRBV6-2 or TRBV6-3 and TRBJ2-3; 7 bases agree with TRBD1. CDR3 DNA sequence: TGTGCCAGCAGCCTCCTTGGTCAGGGGGGCACAGATACGCAGTATTTT. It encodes CASSLLGQGGTDTQYF.